This T cell receptor (beta chain) emerged from a study of cytomegalovirus exposure and HLA in healthy donors. Broader study findings: Among TCR sequences, most were rare, though some public TCRs appeared in many donors. Other equally common chains were less clonally expanded than HLA-associated TCR beta chains, a later analysis showed. Earlier analysis looked at TCR beta V segments, and most were productive about 90% or about 30% of the time. Later analysis associated a missense DCLRE1C variant with TCR beta V- and J-gene trimming.

Details on this clone: Its antigen is as yet unknown.

The CDR3 is 14 amino acids. Germline V gene sequence: CDR1 KGHSH, CDR2 LQKENI. The V and J ends lost 5 bases and 7 bases, in that order; junction bases with no gene match: 2. PCR amplification relied on 60 Vbeta primers (plus 13 Jbeta primers). Profiled with immunoSEQ multiplex PCR; TCRdb holds only in-frame clones, not every one. The sample data list tens of thousands of clones. This clonotype originated in a female donor in good health and CMV-seropositive. This chain uses TRBV18 with TRBJ1-6; 10 bases are shared with TRBD1. Material: PBMCs. The CDR3 is CASSMDRGNSPLHF. In DNA form, the CDR3 reads TGTGCCAGCTCAATGGACAGGGGGAATTCACCCCTCCACTTT.